The clone carrying this T cell receptor (beta chain) was observed a handful of times. No antigen is known for it. The ends lost 6 bases at V and 7 bases at J; junction bases unmatched: 12. In germline, CDR1 is MNHEY, CDR2 SMNVEV (reference sequence). This CDR3 has 16 amino acids. The data stem from a study of T cells in Graves' hyperthyroidism and ophthalmopathy. Overall study: Prior to any treatment, at the point of initial diagnosis, peripheral blood was collected.

Amplification of TCR beta CDR3 regions was performed using RNA transcripts as template. During a first-round RT-PCR of the TCR CDR3, the HTBI primer set was used. One entry per CDR3 protein, called by TCRdb with MiXCR from the multiplex PCR reads. The sample lists 700,000 or so distinct CDR3 sequences; about 15% were seen once. The study enrolled patients aged 18 to 65 with newly diagnosed hyperthyroidism of under 2 months' duration. Not enrolled were patients with uncontrolled infection, other autoimmune disease, pregnancy or lactation. The study, taken as a whole, reports: Separation of ophthalmopathy from stable hyperthyroidism was achieved by a 13 V-J model.

The source material was blood. This TCR was sampled from a man between 18 and 29 years old with Graves' hyperthyroidism. The chain is built from TRBV27 and TRBJ2-1; 10 nucleotides match TRBD2. The CDR3 reads CASSRMSGRAGNEQFF. The CDR3 coding sequence is TGTGCCAGCAGCCGGATGAGCGGGAGGGCGGGGAATGAGCAGTTCTTC.